This TCR beta chain emerged from a study of regulatory T cells in long-lasting Graves disease. Stated time point: newly diagnosed GD, antithyroid drugs for less than 3 months. Extracted RNA from PBMCs served as the source of the TCR library. With respect to this clonotype: Its antigen is unknown.

The V and J ends lost 3 bases and 9 bases respectively, with 12 bases between them. CDR1 and CDR2 (germline): SGHAT, FQNNGV. The CDR3 contains 13 residues. Study-level results: Those with persistent disease had in common more public clonotypes (around 2,500) than new patients (approximately 1,000). TCR diversity was lower in persistent than newly diagnosed Graves' disease. It was in persistent disease that TRBV28, TRBJ1-2 and TRBJ2-5 were favored.

Building of the TCR beta libraries involved iRepertoire HTBI primers and Arm-PCR of CDR3 regions. Under the authors' procedure: The study identified around 62 TRBV and some 15 TRBJ segments across samples. A single record per CDR3 protein comes from TCRdb applying MiXCR to the multiplex PCR reads. TCRdb's processing, not the authors' own work, is the source of the V and J calls. The table records about 540,000 distinct CDR3 sequences, about 13% of them present only once. The sample also formed part of further work on T cells in Graves' hyperthyroidism and ophthalmopathy.

The TCR sequence derives from a man aged 30-40 years with Graves disease. Source: peripheral blood mononuclear cells (PBMCs), taken at new diagnosis, from a patient treated with antithyroid drugs. V and J are TRBV11-2 and TRBJ1-5; the D is unclear. The CDR3 bases are TGTGCCAGCAGCTTGCAGGTTCTCGGGCCCCAGCATTTT. This translates into CASSLQVLGPQHF.